This T cell receptor beta chain came from a study of T cell repertoires in cytomegalovirus infection. Overall study: An indication of both CMV infection and matching HLA type came from public TCR beta signatures. Regarding the study as a whole: Using cumulative public TCR beta family frequency, the authors identified those who carried CMV together with the relevant HLA. What dominated the ex vivo response were HLA-C-restricted CMV-specific TCR beta clonotypes.

TCRdb reprocessed the reads with MiXCR, giving one entry per CDR3 protein. The sample yields 150,000 to 200,000 distinct CDR3 sequences, over 13% seen once. CDR3 length equals 13 residues. Per the germline V gene, CDR1 is KGHSH and CDR2 is LQKENI. V lost 2 bases, J lost 5 bases, and 9 bases lay in between. Points on this clonotype: The target antigen is unknown.

The sample taken for sequencing was PBMCs. The J gene is TRBJ1-1, the V gene TRBV18; D gene unclear. The source is a human donor in good health (CMV status not recorded). Some clones in this sample may be carry-over from other donors' samples. CDR3 coding DNA: TGTGCCAGCTCACCAGAGGTCGGGACTGAAGCTTTCTTT. The encoded protein is CASSPEVGTEAFF.